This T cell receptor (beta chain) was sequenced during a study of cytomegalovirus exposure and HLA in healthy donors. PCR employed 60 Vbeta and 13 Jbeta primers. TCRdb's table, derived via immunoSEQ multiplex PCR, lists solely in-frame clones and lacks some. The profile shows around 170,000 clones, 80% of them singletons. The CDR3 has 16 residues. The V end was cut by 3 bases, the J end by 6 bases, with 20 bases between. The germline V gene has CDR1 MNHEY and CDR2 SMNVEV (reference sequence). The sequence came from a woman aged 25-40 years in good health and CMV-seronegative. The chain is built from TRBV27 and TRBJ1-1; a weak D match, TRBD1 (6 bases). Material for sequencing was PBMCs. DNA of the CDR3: TGTGCCAGCAGTTTGATCCCGGGACAACCCGGCGCTGAAGCTTTCTTT. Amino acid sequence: CASSLIPGQPGAEAFF.